The 20 T cell receptor beta chains below come from one sample, sequenced in a study of Graves' ophthalmopathy and Graves' hyperthyroidism. As the template, RNA transcripts were used to amplify TCR beta CDR3 regions. The authors performed first-round RT-PCR with HTBI primers and then a second-round multiplex PCR. TCRdb ran MiXCR on the multiplex PCR reads and lists one entry per CDR3 protein. The table lists under 400,000 distinct CDR3 sequences, 17% of them singletons. Sequenced sample: peripheral blood. These receptors all stem from an adult man with Graves' ophthalmopathy.

This clonotype was recorded a few times. This chain connects TRBV12-3 or TRBV12-4 to TRBJ1-6; D unresolved. Trimming left V 3 bases short and J 8 bases short, with 11 bases between. The CDR3 is made up of 14 amino acids. The CDR3: CASSFGGGDSPLHF. CDR3 bases: TGTGCCAGCAGTTTTGGTGGAGGCGATTCACCCCTCCACTTT.

This clonotype occurred many times. This chain links TRBV5-1 with TRBJ1-1; maybe TRBD1 (6 bases). V lost 2 bases to trimming and J lost 1 base, with 12 bases between them. Germline V gene data show CDR1 as SGHRS and CDR2 as YFSETQ. The CDR3 loop spans 15 amino acids. Here the CDR3 reads CASSLLGAKNTEAFF. The DNA of the CDR3 is TGCGCCAGCAGCTTACTGGGGGCAAAGAACACTGAAGCTTTCTTT.

This clonotype was observed many times. The rearrangement joins TRBV30 to TRBJ2-2; no firm D call. This CDR3 is 14 amino acids long. Germline-derived CDR1 and CDR2 are GTSNPN and SVGIG (reference sequence). Deletions cut 4 bases from V and 1 base from J, with 10 bases between. CDR3 coding DNA: TGTGCCTGGATCGACCACGGGAACACCGGGGAGCTGTTTTTT. It encodes CAWIDHGNTGELFF.

In its sample, this clonotype was seen many times. The rearrangement links TRBV27 to TRBJ1-6; 10 bases align to TRBD1. Per the germline V gene, CDR1 is MNHEY and CDR2 is SMNVEV (reference sequence). Trimming took 7 bases from V and 5 from J; bases not matched to a gene: 5. There are 15 residues in the CDR3. The CDR3 loop is CASTWTGGHNSPLHF. CDR3 nucleotide sequence: TGTGCCAGCACTTGGACAGGGGGACATAATTCACCCCTCCACTTT.

There are many counts of this clonotype. V and J are TRBV12-3 or TRBV12-4 and TRBJ1-1; D not certain. The V end lost 5 bases, the J end lost 4 bases, and 11 bases lay between the germline ends. CDR3 length: 13 residues. The DNA for the CDR3 is TGTGCCAGCAGTCCACAGCGGGGCACTGAAGCTTTCTTT. It yields the protein CASSPQRGTEAFF.

The sample holds many counts of this clonotype. The chain is built from TRBV6-1 and TRBJ1-6; D call uncertain. Germline V lookup: CDR1 MNHNS, CDR2 SASEGT. V dropped 1 base and J dropped 8 bases, with 6 bases sitting between them. The CDR3 runs to 13 residues. CDR3 bases: TGTGCCAGCAGTGAAGATCGGGATTCACCCCTCCACTTT. Residues: CASSEDRDSPLHF.

This clonotype was seen at least ten times. The rearrangement uses TRBV12-3 or TRBV12-4 and TRBJ2-2; maybe TRBD1 (6 bases). Trimming pared 6 bases from V and 2 bases from J, leaving 13 bases between. The CDR3 totals 15 residues. The CDR3 spells CASSDRHLNTGELFF. CDR3 nucleotide sequence: TGTGCCAGCAGCGACAGGCATCTTAACACCGGGGAGCTGTTTTTT.

Ten or more counts support this clonotype. This sequence joins TRBV6-1 and TRBJ2-4, with 9 bases that match TRBD2. The CDR3 extends over 18 amino acids. Trimming at V came to 3 bases and at J to 0 bases, leaving 9 bases not matched to a gene. Germline V CDR1 and CDR2: MNHNS, SASEGT. The DNA of the CDR3 is TGTGCCAGCAGTGACCTAGCGGGGATAATTCTAGCCAAAAACATTCAGTACTTC. This translates into CASSDLAGIILAKNIQYF.

This clonotype was seen many times. The V and J genes are TRBV5-1 and TRBJ2-7; 9 bases are shared with TRBD1. CDR3 size: 14 residues. V lost 1 base and J lost 3; bases outside the gene matches: 2. The V gene's germline CDR1 is SGHRS and CDR2 YFSETQ. This chain's CDR3 is CASSLWDRDYEQYF. CDR3 DNA: TGCGCCAGCAGCTTGTGGGACAGGGACTACGAGCAGTACTTC.

This clonotype has at least ten counts. The genes are TRBV7-9 and TRBJ2-7, with D maybe TRBD2 (6 bases). V shed 5 bases and J shed 2 bases, with 19 bases lying between them. Per germline, CDR1 SEHNR and CDR2 FQNEAQ (reference sequence). The CDR3 length is 16 residues. CDR3 DNA: TGTGCCAGCAGCACGGGGGACGGGACTTCAACCTACGAGCAGTACTTC. This encodes CASSTGDGTSTYEQYF.

This clonotype was seen many times. J is TRBJ2-1 and V is TRBV30; tentatively, D is TRBD2 (7 bases). CDR3 length equals 14 residues. CDR1 is GTSNPN, CDR2 SVGIG, per germline (reference sequence). Trimming stripped 5 bases from V and 7 bases from J, with 18 bases between. The CDR3: CAWGLKGGGNEQFF. The CDR3 DNA sequence: TGTGCCTGGGGTTTAAAGGGGGGAGGGAATGAGCAGTTCTTC.

This clonotype was seen ten or more times. The chain is built from TRBV4-2 and TRBJ1-6; 8 bases are shared with TRBD1. Germline V gene lookup returns CDR1 LGHNA and CDR2 YNFKEQ. J was trimmed by 9 bases and V by 0 bases; bases with no gene match: 4. The CDR3 spans 15 residues. The CDR3 here is CASSQEAGGGSPLHF. The CDR3 region has the DNA TGTGCCAGCAGCCAAGAGGCAGGGGGCGGTTCACCCCTCCACTTT.

This clonotype occurred many times. The rearrangement links TRBV20-1 to TRBJ2-5, with 7 bases lining up with TRBD2. The germline CDR1 and CDR2 sequences are DFQATT and SNEGSKA (reference sequence). Germline trimming cut 7 bases from V and 4 bases from J; bases unmatched to any gene: 6. This CDR3 spans 12 amino acids. CDR3: CSVGRRGETQYF. CDR3 bases: TGCAGTGTCGGGAGGCGAGGAGAGACCCAGTACTTC.

Regarding this clonotype: One end of the junction is discordant with germline, which a read error may explain. The gene calls are TRBV24-1 and TRBJ2-2; weak D call: TRBD2 (6 bases). Germline CDR1 is KGHDR and CDR2 is SFDVKD. This CDR3 contains 16 residues. Written as DNA, the CDR3 is TGTGCCACCAGTGATTTTGCGGGAAAGGTTACCGGGGCGCTGTTTTTT. This translates into CATSDFAGKVTGALFF.

This chain connects TRBV6-1 to TRBJ2-2; a possible D gene is TRBD1 (6 bases). CDR3 length equals 14 residues. Trimming stripped 7 bases from V and 6 bases from J, with 15 bases between. Per germline, CDR1 MNHNS and CDR2 SASEGT. This CDR3 reads CASKLTGSAGELFF. CDR3 sequence (DNA): TGTGCCAGCAAATTAACAGGGAGTGCCGGGGAGCTGTTTTTT.

In this sample, this clonotype turned up many times. CDR3 nucleotides: TGTGCCAGCAACTCAGGAGGCGGTCACTCCAATCAGCCCCAGCATTTT. Encoded protein: CASNSGGGHSNQPQHF. The genes are TRBV28 and TRBJ1-5; D call uncertain. V lost 7 bases and J 3 bases, leaving 19 bases between the germline ends. The CDR3 length is 16 residues. The germline V gene encodes CDR1 MDHEN and CDR2 SYDVKM.

This clonotype was seen at least ten times. The J gene is TRBJ2-2, the V gene TRBV6-9, with 7 bases fitting TRBD2. The CDR3 runs to 17 residues. With 8 bases clipped from V and 0 bases from J, the junction kept 12 bases outside the gene matches. From germline, CDR1 is MNHGY and CDR2 SVAAGI. CDR3 DNA: TGTGCCAGCCCAAGTAGCGGGCCTCCGCCGAACACCGGGGAGCTGTTTTTT. As protein: CASPSSGPPPNTGELFF.

At least ten counts were recorded for this clonotype. This chain connects TRBV14 to TRBJ2-7; 12 bases align to TRBD1. V lost 5 bases to trimming and J lost 9 bases; unmatched junction nucleotides: 8. The CDR3 is 14 residues long. Germline V gives CDR1 SGHDN, CDR2 FVKESK. DNA for the CDR3: TGTGCCAGCAGCGAGCCGGGACAGGGGGCCGGGCAGTACTTC. Its translation: CASSEPGQGAGQYF.

Many counts were recorded for this clonotype. This rearrangement joins TRBV30 to TRBJ1-1; tentative D call: TRBD1 (5 bases). The CDR3 has 14 residues. V lost 4 bases and J lost 3, with 15 bases in between. The germline gives CDR1 GTSNPN, CDR2 SVGIG (reference sequence). CDR3 in amino acids: CAWNRGREDTEAFF. DNA of the CDR3: TGTGCCTGGAATAGGGGTCGCGAGGACACTGAAGCTTTCTTT.

This clonotype was counted many times. The V call is TRBV6-1, the J call TRBJ1-2; TRBD1 matches at 8 bases. V lost 2 bases to trimming and J lost 4 bases; unmatched junction nucleotides: 6. The germline V gene has CDR1 MNHNS and CDR2 SASEGT. The CDR3 spans 15 residues. CDR3 residues: CASSEQGAPGYGYTF. The CDR3 bases are TGTGCCAGCAGTGAACAGGGGGCTCCTGGCTATGGCTACACCTTC.